Listed here are 8 T cell receptor beta chains from one sample, sequenced in a study of beta chain features in type 1 diabetes. The entirety of the isolated RNA underwent reverse transcription, so expressed TCRB transcripts were sequenced. Only in-frame clones appear in the TCRdb table, and some are missing; sequencing was by immunoSEQ multiplex PCR. The table has 350,000 or so clones, roughly a fifth seen once. What was sequenced was naive CD4+ T cells from blood. These receptors were taken from a woman between 18 and 29 years old in good health.

V and J are TRBV5-1 and TRBJ2-1, with TRBD1 as a possible D gene (5 bases). V lost 7 bases, J lost 7 bases, and 9 bases lay in between. CDR3 length equals 11 residues. Germline CDR1 SGHRS, CDR2 YFSETQ. The CDR3 DNA follows: TGCGCCAGCGGGCCAGGGAATGAGCAGTTCTTC. Encoded protein: CASGPGNEQFF.

This clone was picked up a small number of times. This chain uses TRBV11-3 with TRBJ2-7; 14 bases are shared with TRBD2. This CDR3 is 18 amino acids long. Germline lookup yields CDR1 SGHNT and CDR2 YENEEA. V gave up 5 bases and J gave up 2 bases; unmatched junction bases: 11. The CDR3 DNA reads TGTGCCAGCAGCCCCATCGGACTAGCGGGAGGATCTACCTACGAGCAGTACTTC. Protein sequence: CASSPIGLAGGSTYEQYF.

This clone appeared a few times. V is TRBV30 and J is TRBJ1-2; D unresolved. V was trimmed by 0 bases and J by 4 bases, leaving 9 bases between them. Germline V gene data show CDR1 as GTSNPN and CDR2 as SVGIG (reference sequence). This CDR3 has 13 amino acids. DNA of the CDR3: TGTGCCTGGAGTGTACGGTTTTTCTATGGCTACACCTTC. This gives the protein CAWSVRFFYGYTF. Based on the CDR3 plus reference TRBV30 and TRBJ1-2, the full variable domain is SQTIHQWPATLVQPVGSPLSLECTVEGTSNPNLYWYRQAAGRGLQLLFYSVGIGQISSEVPQNLSASRPQDRQFILSSKKLLLSDSGFYLCAWSVRFFYGYTFGSGTRLTVV.

This rearrangement joins TRBV5-4 to TRBJ1-1; no clear D. Germline loops: CDR1 SGHNT, CDR2 YYREEE (reference sequence). This CDR3 comprises 14 residues. The ends were cut back, 0 bases at V and 0 bases at J, with 6 bases in the middle. The CDR3 coding sequence is TGTGCCAGCAGCTTGGAGCCGATGAACACTGAAGCTTTCTTT. Its translation is CASSLEPMNTEAFF. Filled out from reference TRBV5-4 and TRBJ1-1, the complete variable domain reads ETGVTQSPTHLIKTRGQQVTLRCSSQSGHNTVSWYQQALGQGPQFIFQYYREEENGRGNFPPRFSGLQFPNYSSELNVNALELDDSALYLCASSLEPMNTEAFFGQGTRLTVV.

V and J are TRBV29-1 and TRBJ2-7, with 7 nucleotides matching TRBD2. J lost 3 bases, V lost 3 bases, and 5 bases had no gene match. CDR1 and CDR2 from the germline V gene are SQVTM and ANQGSEA. CDR3 length: 13 amino acids. This CDR3 is CSVDRGGSYEQYF. The CDR3 DNA is TGCAGCGTTGATCGGGGAGGGAGCTACGAGCAGTACTTC.

This clone has just a few counts. V and J are TRBV21-1 and TRBJ2-5; the D call TRBD2 from the table was never checked on the DNA. TRBV21-1 is recorded as a pseudogene. The CDR3 has 16 amino acids. This CDR3 is CASSKRGETNQETQYF. The CDR3 region has the DNA TGTGCCAGCAGCAAACGGGGGGAGACAAACCAAGAGACCCAGTACTTC.

This clone was picked up a small number of times. The CDR3 loop reads CAWSSPGTSLADTQYF. DNA for the CDR3: TGTGCCTGGAGCTCGCCCGGGACTAGCTTAGCAGATACGCAGTATTTT. The V and J genes are TRBV30 and TRBJ2-3, with TRBD2 identical over 9 bases. Trimming removed 3 bases from V and 4 bases from J; junction bases left unmatched: 11. Germline-derived CDR1 and CDR2 are GTSNPN and SVGIG (reference sequence). CDR3 size: 16 residues.

V and J are TRBV5-1 and TRBJ2-5; 9 nucleotides match TRBD2. Germline trimming cut 4 bases from V and 0 bases from J; bases unmatched to any gene: 4. Per the germline V gene, CDR1 is SGHRS and CDR2 is YFSETQ. The CDR3 sequence is 15 residues long. CDR3 sequence (DNA): TGCGCCAGCAGCCCATTAGCGGGGGACCAAGAGACCCAGTACTTC. Its protein product is CASSPLAGDQETQYF.